This TCR beta chain emerged from a study of blood T cell repertoires in COVID-19. Clones were read by immunoSEQ multiplex PCR, and TCRdb kept only the in-frame ones, dropping some. This sample has 350,000 to 400,000 clones, with around 90% found just once. The CDR3 length is 13 residues. The germline V gene encodes CDR1 KGHDR and CDR2 SFDVKD. Trimming shortened V by 0 bases and J by 7 bases, and 9 bases separated the two germline ends. The source material was peripheral blood. V gene TRBV24-1 combines with J gene TRBJ2-7; D is perhaps TRBD2 (5 bases). This receptor was taken from a man younger than 35 with active or convalescent COVID-19. The CDR3 reads CATSDLRGAEQYF. CDR3 sequence (DNA): TGTGCCACCAGTGATTTGCGGGGAGCGGAGCAGTACTTC.